This T cell receptor beta chain was found in a study of response to subunit inactivated influenza vaccine. Between the trimmed V and J ends, which lost 7 bases and 3 bases, there was a span of 13 bases. CDR1 is DFQATT and CDR2 is SNEGSKA in the germline V gene (reference sequence). CDR3 size: 13 residues. Concerning this clonotype itself: Its specificity is unknown.

TCRdb reprocessed the RT-PCR reads via MiXCR and lists one record per CDR3 protein. The sample has under 850,000 distinct CDR3 sequences; approximately 17% are singletons. General study findings and limits: With each seasonal influenza vaccination, the authors suggested, few new T cells are recruited.

The sample in question was PBMCs from blood, obtained 5 days after vaccination. The chain joins TRBV20-1 to TRBJ2-1; D is perhaps TRBD2 (5 bases). The sequence came from a man aged 45-65 years who received an inactivated influenza vaccine. CDR3: CSVVRGNYNEQFF. In nucleotides, the CDR3 is TGCAGTGTAGTCCGGGGAAACTACAATGAGCAGTTCTTC.